Presented here are 10 T cell receptor beta chains from one specimen sequenced in a study of control samples from healthy donors and cancer patients. Profiling relied on immunoSEQ multiplex PCR, and the TCRdb table lists in-frame clones only, not all of them. Among 120,000 or so clones, around nine tenths were seen once, and the ten largest hold around 3.5%. The specimen sequenced was PBMCs. The receptors stem from an older woman with lung cancer.

This clone was counted once. This chain uses TRBV10-3 with TRBJ1-1; no definite D call. Germline CDR1 is ENHRY and CDR2 is SYGVKD. The CDR3 has 14 residues. Trimming stripped 3 bases from V and 0 bases from J, with 8 bases between. Written as DNA, the CDR3 is TGTGCCATCAGTGAACCAGCAATGAACACTGAAGCTTTCTTT. It specifies CAISEPAMNTEAFF.

The chain carries TRBV5-1 and TRBJ2-5; 9 bases line up with TRBD1. V lost 0 bases to trimming and J lost 1 base; unmatched junction nucleotides: 7. CDR1 SGHRS and CDR2 YFSETQ come from the germline V gene. The CDR3 runs to 17 residues. CDR3 in amino acids: CASSLAGTGTTQETQYF. CDR3 sequence (DNA): TGCGCCAGCAGCTTGGCCGGGACAGGGACTACCCAAGAGACCCAGTACTTC.

The chain carries TRBV3-1 (or the pseudogene TRBV3-2) and TRBJ2-1; no clear D. The CDR3 is 14 residues long. Germline assignment: CDR1 LGHDT and CDR2 YNNKEL (reference sequence). Trimming removed 0 bases at V and 2 bases at J, with 5 bases between. CDR3 in DNA: TGTGCCAGCAGCCAAGATATCACCTACAATGAGCAGTTCTTC. As protein: CASSQDITYNEQFF.

The chain joins TRBV6-2 or TRBV6-3 to TRBJ1-6, with 12 bases identical to TRBD1. Looked up from germline, CDR1 is MNHEY and CDR2 is SVGEGT. The V and J ends lost 1 base and 6 bases, in that order; junction bases with no gene match: 10. CDR3 length: 19 amino acids. CDR3 in DNA: TGTGCCAGCAGTTACTTTGGGACAGGGGGCTCCGCGGGTAATTCACCCCTCCACTTT. Translation: CASSYFGTGGSAGNSPLHF.

This chain links TRBV6-1 with TRBJ1-2, with a possible D match to TRBD1 (6 bases). This CDR3 has 17 amino acids. V was trimmed by 0 bases and J by 3 bases, leaving 17 bases between them. Germline CDR1 is MNHNS and CDR2 is SASEGT. The CDR3 loop is CASSEAGLGDTYYGYTF. The CDR3 bases are TGTGCCAGCAGTGAAGCGGGCCTGGGGGACACCTACTATGGCTACACCTTC.

The V and J genes are TRBV9 and TRBJ2-3, with 7 bases fitting TRBD1. Germline-derived CDR1 and CDR2 are SGDLS and YYNGEE. There are 15 residues in the CDR3. Trimming removed 2 bases from V and 2 bases from J; junction bases left unmatched: 5. DNA of the CDR3: TGTGCCAGCAGCGTCGGGACAGTCGCCACAGATACGCAGTATTTT. As protein: CASSVGTVATDTQYF. Filled out from reference TRBV9 and TRBJ2-3, the complete variable domain reads DSGVTQTPKHLITATGQRVTLRCSPRSGDLSVYWYQQSLDQGLQFLIQYYNGEERAKGNILERFSAQQFPDLHSELNLSSLELGDSALYFCASSVGTVATDTQYFGPGTRLTVL.

The gene calls are TRBV7-9 and TRBJ2-1; 8 nucleotides agree with TRBD2. The trim removed 3 bases at V and 0 bases at J, leaving 4 bases unmatched. Looked up from germline, CDR1 is SEHNR and CDR2 is FQNEAQ (reference sequence). This CDR3 is built from 16 residues. The CDR3 region has the DNA TGTGCCAGCAGCTTGCCAGCGGGGGTCTCCTACAATGAGCAGTTCTTC. Protein product: CASSLPAGVSYNEQFF.

The chain joins TRBV6-1 to TRBJ1-2; TRBD1 agrees at 7 bases. J gave up 0 bases and V 3 bases, and 10 bases lay outside the gene matches. The V gene's germline CDR1 is MNHNS and CDR2 SASEGT. This CDR3 has 17 amino acids. The CDR3 DNA sequence: TGTGCCAGCAGTGAGGGGCGCCGGGACAGAACTAACTATGGCTACACCTTC. This sequence encodes CASSEGRRDRTNYGYTF.

In its sample, this clone was seen a few times. The CDR3 DNA is TGTGCCAGCAGCGTTGACAGGGGGTCTAATTCACCCCTCCACTTT. Protein sequence: CASSVDRGSNSPLHF. The rearrangement links TRBV9 to TRBJ1-6; 9 bases map to TRBD1. V trimming: 2 bases; J trimming: 6 bases; junction bases outside the gene matches: 3. The CDR3 sequence is 15 residues long. In germline, CDR1 is SGDLS, CDR2 YYNGEE. Supplemented by reference TRBV9 and TRBJ1-6, the full variable domain reads DSGVTQTPKHLITATGQRVTLRCSPRSGDLSVYWYQQSLDQGLQFLIQYYNGEERAKGNILERFSAQQFPDLHSELNLSSLELGDSALYFCASSVDRGSNSPLHFGNGTRLTVT.

V usage is TRBV6-5 and J usage is TRBJ2-7; no clear D gene. Germline V gene sequence: CDR1 MNHEY, CDR2 SVGAGI. Deletions cut 7 bases from V and 1 base from J, with 8 bases between. CDR3 length: 12 amino acids. The CDR3 bases are TGTGCCAGCAAGTACCTGTCCTACGAGCAGTACTTC. It encodes CASKYLSYEQYF.